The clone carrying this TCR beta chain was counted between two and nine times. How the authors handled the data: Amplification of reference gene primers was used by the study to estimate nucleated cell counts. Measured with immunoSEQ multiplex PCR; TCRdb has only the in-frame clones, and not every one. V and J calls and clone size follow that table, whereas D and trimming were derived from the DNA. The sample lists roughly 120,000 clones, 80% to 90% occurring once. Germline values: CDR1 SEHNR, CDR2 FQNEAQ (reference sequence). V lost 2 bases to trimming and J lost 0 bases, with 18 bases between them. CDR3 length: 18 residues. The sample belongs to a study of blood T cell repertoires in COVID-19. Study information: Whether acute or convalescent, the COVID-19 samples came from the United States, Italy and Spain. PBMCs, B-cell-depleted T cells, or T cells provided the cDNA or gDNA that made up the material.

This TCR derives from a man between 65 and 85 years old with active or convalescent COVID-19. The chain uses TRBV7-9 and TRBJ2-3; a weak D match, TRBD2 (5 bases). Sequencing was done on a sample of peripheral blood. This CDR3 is CASSLRLRDAPSTDTQYF. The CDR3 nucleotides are TGTGCCAGCAGCTTAAGGCTCCGGGATGCGCCTAGCACAGATACGCAGTATTTT.